Below, 30 T cell receptor beta chains from the same sample are listed, as sequenced in a study of blood T cell repertoires in COVID-19. The method was immunoSEQ multiplex PCR; TCRdb's version includes in-frame clones alone and lacks a portion of them. The top ten clones hold 3.6% of a sample with under 300,000 clones, 85% to 90% of them seen once. Specimen: peripheral blood. All receptors derive from a man aged 18 to 30 with active or convalescent COVID-19.

The chain carries TRBV5-6 and TRBJ2-7; maybe TRBD2 (6 bases). The CDR3 covers 14 residues. Trimming cost V 4 bases and J 0 bases, with 11 bases left between them. CDR1 is SGHDT, CDR2 YYEEEE, per germline. CDR3 loop: CASSPPGSSYEQYF. The CDR3 DNA is TGTGCCAGCAGCCCCCCCGGGAGCTCCTACGAGCAGTACTTC.

The J gene is TRBJ2-7, the V gene TRBV29-1, with D hard to call. The germline gives CDR1 SQVTM, CDR2 ANQGSEA. CDR3 length: 12 amino acids. Trimming pared 3 bases from V and 5 bases from J, leaving 11 bases between. The CDR3 here is CSVDVGRDEQYF. The CDR3 coding sequence is TGCAGCGTTGATGTAGGCCGGGACGAGCAGTACTTC.

The chain recombines TRBV11-1 with TRBJ1-1; tentatively, D is TRBD1 (6 bases). The V end lost 4 bases, the J end lost 1 base, and 10 bases lay between the germline ends. The CDR3 contains 14 residues. Germline-derived CDR1 and CDR2 are SGHAT and FQDESV (reference sequence). CDR3 nucleotide sequence: TGTGCCAGCAGCTCGGGACACGGGAACACTGAAGCTTTCTTT. Its translation: CASSSGHGNTEAFF.

The rearrangement links TRBV5-1 to TRBJ2-5, with D hard to call. Germline V gene lookup returns CDR1 SGHRS and CDR2 YFSETQ. This CDR3 region has 14 residues. Trimming stripped 2 bases from V and 4 bases from J, with 12 bases between. As DNA, the CDR3 is TGCGCCAGCAGCTTTGGCGAGGTGGGAGAGACCCAGTACTTC. It codes for CASSFGEVGETQYF.

The chain links TRBV18 to TRBJ1-2, with a possible D match to TRBD1 (6 bases). Germline-derived CDR1 and CDR2 are KGHSH and LQKENI. Trimming cost V 2 bases and J 0 bases, with 10 bases left between them. The CDR3 consists of 15 residues. The CDR3 spells CASSPAGASNYGYTF. Written as DNA, the CDR3 is TGTGCCAGCTCACCAGCAGGGGCCTCTAACTATGGCTACACCTTC.

The V and J genes are TRBV5-3 and TRBJ1-5, with 9 bases lining up with TRBD1. TRBV5-3 is an ORF; its function is uncertain. The CDR3 covers 17 residues. The V gene end was trimmed by 3 bases and the J gene end by 4 bases; junction bases not matched to a gene: 11. CDR3 region: CARSSTPGQGKNQPQHF. The CDR3 region has the DNA TGTGCCAGAAGCTCGACACCGGGACAGGGAAAGAATCAGCCCCAGCATTTT.

This clone was detected only once. V gene TRBV10-3 combines with J gene TRBJ2-1; maybe TRBD1 (6 bases). This CDR3 is 12 amino acids long. CDR1 ENHRY and CDR2 SYGVKD come from the germline V gene. V dropped 8 bases and J dropped 10 bases, with 15 bases sitting between them. DNA of the CDR3: TGTGCCATCGGACCTGGGGGCCGGGAGCAGTTCTTC. Protein product: CAIGPGGREQFF.

The chain carries TRBV10-2 and TRBJ1-4; D call uncertain. Germline CDR1 is WSHSY and CDR2 is SAAADI. Trimming took 5 bases from V and 7 from J, leaving 8 bases between them. The CDR3 spans 12 residues. Here the CDR3 DNA reads TGCGCCAGCAGTCGATCGGTTGAAAAACTGTTTTTT. This sequence encodes CASSRSVEKLFF.

This clone has more than one count but fewer than ten. The chain uses TRBV6-2 or TRBV6-3 and TRBJ2-2; no clear D gene. The CDR3 consists of 14 residues. Trimming took 4 bases from V and 4 from J, leaving 10 bases between them. Germline assignment: CDR1 MNHEY and CDR2 SVGEGT. DNA for the CDR3: TGTGCCAGCAGTTTAATCCCCAGCACCGGGGAGCTGTTTTTT. Its translation is CASSLIPSTGELFF.

The chain has TRBV5-6 and TRBJ1-5, with D perhaps TRBD1 (6 bases). V gave up 0 bases and J gave up 6 bases, with 10 bases separating them. The CDR3 runs to 14 residues. Germline V gives CDR1 SGHDT, CDR2 YYEEEE. The CDR3 DNA follows: TGTGCCAGCAGCTTGGGGGAGGGGGGTCAGCCCCAGCATTTT. Encoded protein: CASSLGEGGQPQHF.

V is TRBV6-2 or TRBV6-3 and J is TRBJ2-5; 9 bases agree with TRBD1. There are 14 residues in the CDR3. Germline V gene sequence: CDR1 MNHEY, CDR2 SVGEGT. The V gene end was trimmed by 2 bases and the J gene end by 7 bases; junction bases not matched to a gene: 5. Here the CDR3 DNA reads TGTGCCAGCAGTTACGGGACAGGGAGTGGGACCCAGTACTTC. It translates to CASSYGTGSGTQYF.

This chain uses TRBV19 with TRBJ2-1; TRBD2 matches 10 bases. Germline V gene data show CDR1 as LNHDA and CDR2 as SQIVND (reference sequence). This CDR3 region has 17 residues. Losses at the gene ends were 5 bases for V and 6 bases for J; bases not matched to a gene: 13. The CDR3 region is CASSVAGGPIPRNEQFF. CDR3 DNA: TGTGCCAGTAGTGTAGCGGGGGGACCGATACCTCGCAATGAGCAGTTCTTC.

This chain uses TRBV10-3 with TRBJ1-2; 7 bases line up with TRBD1. The CDR3 is 14 amino acids. After removal of 7 bases from V and 0 bases from J, the junction contained 5 bases not matched to a gene. Germline V gene data show CDR1 as ENHRY and CDR2 as SYGVKD. The CDR3 DNA sequence: TGTGCCATCACTCCGGGACAGTCTAACTATGGCTACACCTTC. Its translation: CAITPGQSNYGYTF.

The V and J genes are TRBV11-3 and TRBJ2-7; 7 nucleotides line up with TRBD2. V was pared by 0 bases and J by 7 bases, with 3 bases of the junction left unmatched. The V gene's germline CDR1 is SGHNT and CDR2 YENEEA. The CDR3 is made up of 13 amino acids. The CDR3 DNA follows: TGTGCCAGCAGCTTAGAGGGAGGGAGTGAGCAGTACTTC. Its protein product is CASSLEGGSEQYF. Full variable domain (missing parts from reference TRBV11-3 and TRBJ2-7): EAGVVQSPRYKIIEKKQPVAFWCNPISGHNTLYWYLQNLGQGPELLIRYENEEAVDDSQLPKDRFSAERLKGVDSTLKIQPAELGDSAVYLCASSLEGGSEQYFGPGTRLTVT.

The V gene is TRBV15, the J gene TRBJ2-1; perhaps TRBD1 as D (5 bases). There are 15 residues in the CDR3. V lost 1 base and J lost 1, with 8 bases in between. Per germline, CDR1 LNHNV and CDR2 YYDKDF (reference sequence). The CDR3 nucleotides are TGTGCCACCAGCAGAGGGGCAGGGTCCTACAATGAGCAGTTCTTC. It is translated as CATSRGAGSYNEQFF.

The V gene is TRBV11-3, the J gene TRBJ1-4; D is uncertain. CDR1 and CDR2 from the germline V gene are SGHNT and YENEEA. V was trimmed by 3 bases and J by 0 bases, leaving 11 bases between them. The CDR3 extends over 16 amino acids. CDR3 in amino acids: CASSFAVGTTNEKLFF. The CDR3 nucleotides are TGTGCCAGCAGCTTTGCCGTCGGGACAACTAATGAAAAACTGTTTTTT.

This sequence joins TRBV9 and TRBJ1-2; 8 bases agree with TRBD1. This CDR3 contains 13 residues. Germline CDR1 and CDR2: SGDLS and YYNGEE. Trimming took 4 bases from V and 6 from J; bases not matched to a gene: 5. CDR3 sequence (DNA): TGTGCCAGCAGCCCCCAGGGGGCGGATGGCTACACCTTC. As protein: CASSPQGADGYTF.

This sequence joins TRBV13 and TRBJ2-1; 10 nucleotides agree with TRBD2. CDR1 PRHDT and CDR2 FYEKMQ come from the germline V gene (reference sequence). The CDR3 runs to 17 residues. With V trimmed by 2 bases and J by 6 bases, 10 bases remained unmatched. CDR3: CASSLIGVAGGINEQFF. As DNA, the CDR3 is TGTGCCAGCAGCTTAATTGGAGTAGCGGGAGGTATCAATGAGCAGTTCTTC.

This rearrangement joins TRBV15 to TRBJ2-1; 7 bases align to TRBD2. CDR1 is LNHNV and CDR2 is YYDKDF in the germline V gene (reference sequence). Trimming took 4 bases from V and 2 from J; bases not matched to a gene: 5. This CDR3 spans 15 amino acids. Written as DNA, the CDR3 is TGTGCCACCAGCACCCAGCGGGGACCCTACAATGAGCAGTTCTTC. Its translation: CATSTQRGPYNEQFF.

The table lists this clone with a few counts. V gene TRBV2 combines with J gene TRBJ1-5; 7 bases line up with TRBD1. Germline values: CDR1 SNHLY, CDR2 FYNNEI. J lost 5 bases, V lost 8 bases, and 6 bases had no gene match. The CDR3 contains 13 residues. CDR3 bases: TGTGCCAGCCTAGGACAGGAACATCAGCCCCAGCATTTT. It yields the protein CASLGQEHQPQHF.

The chain combines TRBV27 with TRBJ1-2, with D unclear. With 3 bases removed from V and 0 bases from J, the gap between germline ends came to 11 bases. The germline V gene has CDR1 MNHEY and CDR2 SMNVEV (reference sequence). The length of the CDR3 is 15 residues. The CDR3 spells CASSLAADPNYGYTF. The CDR3 DNA is TGTGCCAGCAGTTTGGCGGCAGATCCTAACTATGGCTACACCTTC.

DNA of the CDR3: TGTGCCAGCAGGTCATACAGGGAGGGGAGTGAAAAACTGTTTTTT. It specifies CASRSYREGSEKLFF. The gene calls are TRBV6-5 and TRBJ1-4; possible D gene TRBD1, 6 bases. The ends were cut back, 6 bases at V and 7 bases at J, with 18 bases in the middle. Germline V gives CDR1 MNHEY, CDR2 SVGAGI. The length of the CDR3 is 15 residues.

The V call is TRBV2, the J call TRBJ1-6; D is undetermined. CDR3 size: 13 residues. Germline loops: CDR1 SNHLY, CDR2 FYNNEI. V dropped 9 bases and J dropped 8 bases, with 14 bases sitting between them. In DNA, the CDR3 is TGTGCCAGTCTGAGAGAAATGCATTCACCCCTCCACTTT. The encoded protein is CASLREMHSPLHF.

The chain employs TRBV2 and TRBJ2-1, with TRBD2 matching 8 bases. The CDR3 runs to 14 residues. The V gene's germline CDR1 is SNHLY and CDR2 FYNNEI. Trimming at V came to 6 bases and at J to 4 bases, leaving 5 bases not matched to a gene. CDR3 residues: CASRAGGGYNEQFF. In DNA form, the CDR3 reads TGTGCCAGCAGAGCCGGGGGGGGATACAATGAGCAGTTCTTC.

The chain links TRBV30 to TRBJ2-7; TRBD1 matches 8 bases. Trimming at V came to 2 bases and at J to 6 bases, leaving 9 bases not matched to a gene. This CDR3 is built from 14 residues. Germline CDR1 is GTSNPN and CDR2 is SVGIG (reference sequence). As DNA, the CDR3 is TGTGCCTGGAGTATCGGACAGGGAATCTCCGAGCAGTACTTC. Protein product: CAWSIGQGISEQYF.

This sequence joins TRBV4-1 and TRBJ1-5; D is undetermined. Germline CDR1 reads MGHRA; CDR2 reads YSYEKL. The CDR3 consists of 14 residues. V was shortened by 0 bases and J by 6 bases, with 9 bases between the two germline ends. For the CDR3, the DNA is TGCGCCAGCAGCCAAGATAACTATCTTCAGCCCCAGCATTTT. Amino acid sequence: CASSQDNYLQPQHF.

The J gene is TRBJ1-2, the V gene TRBV28, with D unclear. The CDR3 consists of 16 residues. The V end lost 2 bases, the J end lost 8 bases, and 21 bases lay between the germline ends. Per germline, CDR1 MDHEN and CDR2 SYDVKM. CDR3 DNA: TGTGCCAGCAGTTTAGCTGTTAGAGGAGGAGGAAGCGGCTACACCTTC. Translated: CASSLAVRGGGSGYTF.

The chain recombines TRBV19 with TRBJ1-1; 7 positions agree with TRBD1. Germline V gene sequence: CDR1 LNHDA, CDR2 SQIVND (reference sequence). The CDR3 sequence is 12 residues long. Trimming at V came to 5 bases and at J to 7 bases, leaving 4 bases not matched to a gene. CDR3 residues: CASSPDRLEAFF. The DNA of the CDR3 is TGTGCCAGTAGTCCGGACAGGCTTGAAGCTTTCTTT.

V usage is TRBV7-9 and J usage is TRBJ2-3, with D maybe TRBD2 (6 bases). Trimming left V 3 bases short and J 1 base short, with 11 bases between. CDR3 length equals 15 residues. Germline V gives CDR1 SEHNR, CDR2 FQNEAQ (reference sequence). CDR3 in amino acids: CASSLPLAGTDTQYF. For the CDR3, the DNA is TGTGCCAGCAGCTTGCCCTTAGCGGGCACAGATACGCAGTATTTT.

V usage is TRBV9 and J usage is TRBJ1-1; 8 bases fit TRBD1. Germline loops: CDR1 SGDLS, CDR2 YYNGEE. This CDR3 comprises 14 residues. The J segment lost 5 bases and the V segment lost 3 bases, leaving 6 bases of the junction unmatched. The CDR3: CASSGGQGWTEAFF. In DNA, the CDR3 is TGTGCCAGCAGCGGAGGACAGGGTTGGACTGAAGCTTTCTTT.